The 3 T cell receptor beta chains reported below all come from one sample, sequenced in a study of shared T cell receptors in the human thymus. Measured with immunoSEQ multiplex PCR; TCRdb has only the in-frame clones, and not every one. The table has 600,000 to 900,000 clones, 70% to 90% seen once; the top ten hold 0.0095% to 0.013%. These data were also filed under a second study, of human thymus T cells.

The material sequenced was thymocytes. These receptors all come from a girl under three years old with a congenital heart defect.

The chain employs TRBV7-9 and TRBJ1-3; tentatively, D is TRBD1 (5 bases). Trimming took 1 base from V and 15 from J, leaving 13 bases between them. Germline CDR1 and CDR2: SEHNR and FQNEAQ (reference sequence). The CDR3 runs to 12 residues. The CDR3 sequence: CASSLGARTSYF. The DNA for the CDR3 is TGTGCCAGCAGCTTAGGTGCCCGGACATCATATTTT.

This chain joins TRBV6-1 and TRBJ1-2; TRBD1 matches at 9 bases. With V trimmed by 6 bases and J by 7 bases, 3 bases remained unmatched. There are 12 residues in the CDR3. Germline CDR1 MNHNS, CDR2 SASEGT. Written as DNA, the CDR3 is TGTGCCAGCAGATCGACAGGGGGTGGCTACACCTTC. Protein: CASRSTGGGYTF.

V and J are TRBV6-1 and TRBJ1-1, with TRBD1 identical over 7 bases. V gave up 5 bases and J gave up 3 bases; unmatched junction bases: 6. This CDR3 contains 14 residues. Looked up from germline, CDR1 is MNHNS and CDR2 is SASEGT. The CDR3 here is CASSKGGQYTEAFF. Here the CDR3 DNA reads TGTGCCAGCAGTAAAGGGGGACAGTACACTGAAGCTTTCTTT.